This TCR beta chain was identified in a study of CD8 T cells in ankylosing spondylitis. About this clonotype itself: Its target is unknown.

The study, taken as a whole, reports: Clones linked with disease were CD8+ and fairly uncommon in the peripheral blood. A number of the motif variants had already been described in reactive arthritis synovial fluid and blood. According to the report, clones linked to the disease were significantly enriched in matched synovial fluid samples taken from ankylosing spondylitis patients.

There are 17 residues in the CDR3. Trimming took 3 bases from V and 4 from J, leaving 19 bases between them. Germline CDR1 SGHRS, CDR2 YFSETQ. One entry per CDR3 protein results from TCRdb running MiXCR on the 5' RACE reads. The sample lists some 340,000 distinct CDR3 sequences; approximately 15% were seen once. Input material: blood, either unsorted or a sorted T cell fraction (not recorded which). The TCR originated in a male donor with ankylosing spondylitis or in good health (not recorded which). V and J are TRBV5-1 and TRBJ2-2; D uncertain. This chain's CDR3 is CASSSPGIGFGTGELFF. In DNA form, the CDR3 reads TGCGCCAGCAGCTCACCAGGAATCGGGTTCGGCACCGGGGAGCTGTTTTTT.